This entry is about one T cell receptor (beta chain). These data originate in a study of T cell responses to AZD1222 COVID-19 vaccine. Trimming cost V 6 bases and J 3 bases, with 9 bases left between them. The CDR3 runs 12 residues. The germline V gene has CDR1 MGHDK and CDR2 SYGVNS. Method: immunoSEQ multiplex PCR; TCRdb's copy keeps in-frame clones and lacks some. The table records around 150,000 clones, more than 85% of them present only once. This receptor was taken from an adult who received the AZD1222 COVID-19 vaccine. V and J are TRBV25-1 and TRBJ2-7; D is uncertain. The sample here was peripheral blood, taken 28 days after the second AZD1222 dose. The CDR3, as DNA: TGTGCCAGCAGCAGAGGAGTCTACGAGCAGTACTTC. The encoded protein is CASSRGVYEQYF.